The sample holds a few counts of the clone carrying this T cell receptor (beta chain). This entry comes from a study of response to subunit inactivated influenza vaccine. Each CDR3 protein gets one entry after TCRdb re-called the RT-PCR reads with MiXCR. The repertoire holds about 570,000 distinct CDR3 sequences, with about 10% as singletons. The CDR3 spans 15 residues. The V segment lost 0 bases and the J segment 5 bases; nucleotides outside the gene matches: 3. CDR1 is ENHRY, CDR2 SYGVKD, per germline. The data also belong to a second study, concerning T cells expressing NK-cell markers. Turning to that study: It was by 5'RACE template switching with UMIs that TCR beta cDNA was made.

The material sequenced was PBMCs from blood, taken on the day of vaccination. This clonotype was obtained from a man aged 50-59 years who received an inactivated influenza vaccine. The chain links TRBV10-3 to TRBJ2-5; TRBD2 agrees at 10 bases. In DNA, the CDR3 is TGTGCCATCAGTGAGTCTCCTAGCGGGAGTGAGACCCAGTACTTC. Protein product: CAISESPSGSETQYF.